This T cell receptor (beta chain) originates from a study of blood T cell repertoires in COVID-19. Background on the study: COVID-19 samples from acute and convalescent phases originated in the United States, Italy and Spain. From T cells, B-cell-depleted T cells, or PBMCs came the material, which was cDNA or gDNA.

V gave up 1 base and J gave up 2 bases, with 6 bases separating them. CDR1 WNHNN and CDR2 SYGVQD come from the germline V gene (reference sequence). CDR3 length: 14 residues. In the authors' workflow: Researchers report that nucleated cell counts were estimated from reference gene primer amplification. The method was immunoSEQ multiplex PCR; TCRdb's version includes in-frame clones alone and lacks a portion of them. The V and J calls and clone size were taken over from that table, and D and trimming were inferred from the DNA. Of approximately 160,000 clones listed, roughly 90% were seen once; the top ten hold approximately 4%.

The sequence was obtained from a woman aged 70-85 years with acute or convalescent COVID-19. This chain uses TRBV10-1 with TRBJ1-3; no definite D call. Sequencing input: peripheral blood. For the CDR3, the DNA is TGCGCCAGCAGTGAGTGGAGAACTGGAAACACCATATATTTT. It is translated as CASSEWRTGNTIYF.